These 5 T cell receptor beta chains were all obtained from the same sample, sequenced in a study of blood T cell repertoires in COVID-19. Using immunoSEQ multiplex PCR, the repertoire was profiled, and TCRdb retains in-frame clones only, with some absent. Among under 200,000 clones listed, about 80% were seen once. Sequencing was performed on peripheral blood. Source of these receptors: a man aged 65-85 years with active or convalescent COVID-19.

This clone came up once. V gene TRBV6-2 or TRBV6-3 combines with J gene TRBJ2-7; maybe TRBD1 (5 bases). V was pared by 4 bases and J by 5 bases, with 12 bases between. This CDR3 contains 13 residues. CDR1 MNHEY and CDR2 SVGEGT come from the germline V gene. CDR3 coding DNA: TGTGCCAGCAGTTCTTGGGGCGGCAACGAGCAGTACTTC. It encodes CASSSWGGNEQYF.

CDR3 in amino acids: CASSPYSFTDTQYF. CDR3 sequence (DNA): TGTGCCAGCAGCCCGTATAGTTTCACAGATACGCAGTATTTT. The V call is TRBV3-1 (or the pseudogene TRBV3-2), the J call TRBJ2-3; D not certain. The V gene lost 4 bases and the J gene lost 2 bases, with 10 bases spanning the gap. Germline loops: CDR1 LGHDT, CDR2 YNNKEL (reference sequence). There are 14 residues in the CDR3.

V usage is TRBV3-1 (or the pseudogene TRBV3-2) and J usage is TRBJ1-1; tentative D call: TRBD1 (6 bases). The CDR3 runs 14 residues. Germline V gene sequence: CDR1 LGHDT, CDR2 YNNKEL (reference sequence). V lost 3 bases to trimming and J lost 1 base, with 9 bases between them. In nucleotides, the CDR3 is TGTGCCAGCAGCCATGACAGGAGGAACACTGAAGCTTTCTTT. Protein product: CASSHDRRNTEAFF.

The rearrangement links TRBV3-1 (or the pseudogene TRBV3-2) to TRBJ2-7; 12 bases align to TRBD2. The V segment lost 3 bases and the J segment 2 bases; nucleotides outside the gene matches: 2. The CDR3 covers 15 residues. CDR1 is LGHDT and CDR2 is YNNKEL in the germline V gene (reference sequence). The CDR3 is CASSQGLAGPYEQYF. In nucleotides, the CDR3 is TGTGCCAGCAGCCAGGGACTAGCGGGTCCCTACGAGCAGTACTTC.

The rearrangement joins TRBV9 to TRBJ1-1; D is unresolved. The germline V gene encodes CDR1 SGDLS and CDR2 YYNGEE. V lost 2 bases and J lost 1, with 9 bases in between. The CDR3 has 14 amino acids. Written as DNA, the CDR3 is TGTGCCAGCAGCGTCCAGGTAGGGAACACTGAAGCTTTCTTT. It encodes CASSVQVGNTEAFF.